Each of the 28 T cell receptor beta chains below was sequenced from the same sample in a study of early T cells in non-severe SARS-CoV-2 infection (dated by TCRdb to about 2021). Library preparation employed 5' RACE. This sample was sequenced with a NextSeq 500. TCRdb ran its own pipeline on the public reads, namely fastp trimming at Q25 and MiXCR clone calling, and kept in-frame beta chains. Entries that share a CDR3 protein sequence are merged under the most common genes and DNA. Across this sample there are 25,000 to 30,000 distinct CDR3 sequences, with roughly 5.6% seen only once. The top ten clones comprise 0.8% to 1% of the sample. The material sequenced was whole blood. The receptors come from an adult who was a healthcare worker with PCR-confirmed SARS-CoV-2 infection or an uninfected control (not recorded which).

This clonotype occurred many times. The rearrangement links TRBV7-8 to TRBJ1-1; D might be TRBD1 (5 bases). CDR3 size: 15 residues. Between the trimmed V and J ends, which lost 5 bases and 1 base, there was a span of 14 bases. CDR1 is SGHVS, CDR2 FQNEAQ, per germline. CDR3 loop: CASSPGGGWNTEAFF. The CDR3 DNA is TGTGCCAGCAGCCCCGGGGGGGGATGGAACACTGAAGCTTTCTTT.

Many counts were recorded for this clonotype. The chain joins TRBV12-3 or TRBV12-4 to TRBJ2-7; 10 positions match TRBD2. V shed 3 bases, J shed 7 bases, and the junction held 9 bases outside the gene matches. This CDR3 spans 15 amino acids. CDR3 in DNA: TGTGCCAGCAGTTTTCAGCGGGGGGGCCAGGGAGAGCAGTACTTC. It specifies CASSFQRGGQGEQYF.

This clonotype occurred many times. The chain recombines TRBV27 with TRBJ2-2, with TRBD1 matching 9 bases. Germline V CDR1 and CDR2: MNHEY, SMNVEV (reference sequence). Trimming at V came to 6 bases and at J to 3 bases, leaving 14 bases not matched to a gene. The CDR3 loop spans 18 amino acids. CDR3 bases: TGTGCCAGCAGCGGGGGACAGGGCTTTTGGGAGGACACCGGGGAGCTGTTTTTT. Translating gives CASSGGQGFWEDTGELFF.

This clonotype was seen repeatedly, ten times or more. CDR3 amino acids: CASSLGTNSPLHF. Written as DNA, the CDR3 is TGTGCCAGCAGTTTAGGGACAAACTCACCCCTCCACTTT. This sequence joins TRBV28 and TRBJ1-6, with D perhaps TRBD1 (6 bases). Trimming stripped 2 bases from V and 10 bases from J, with 9 bases between. The CDR3 sequence is 13 residues long. Germline V gene data show CDR1 as MDHEN and CDR2 as SYDVKM.

This clonotype came up many times. This sequence joins TRBV10-3 and TRBJ1-6; D is ambiguous. CDR1 is ENHRY, CDR2 SYGVKD, per germline. The CDR3 covers 13 residues. V shed 6 bases and J shed 10 bases, with 13 bases lying between them. The CDR3 nucleotides are TGTGCCATCAGACGGGCTTTGGACTCACCCCTCCACTTT. This sequence encodes CAIRRALDSPLHF.

This clonotype is labeled medium-sized. The chain combines TRBV19 with TRBJ2-7, with no clear D. The germline gives CDR1 LNHDA, CDR2 SQIVND (reference sequence). Trimming stripped 3 bases from V and 0 bases from J, with 12 bases between. CDR3 length: 15 residues. The CDR3 DNA is TGTGCCAGTAGTATCGGGCAGGCAAACTCCTACGAGCAGTACTTC. This sequence encodes CASSIGQANSYEQYF.

This clonotype was found many times. The V and J genes are TRBV9 and TRBJ2-3, with 7 positions matching TRBD2. The V and J ends lost 0 bases and 4 bases, in that order; junction bases with no gene match: 5. CDR1 and CDR2 from the germline V gene are SGDLS and YYNGEE. The CDR3 has 15 amino acids. The DNA for the CDR3 is TGTGCCAGCAGCGTAGATTGGGGAGGGGCAGATACGCAGTATTTT. It yields the protein CASSVDWGGADTQYF.

This clonotype has at least ten counts. The V gene is TRBV6-4, the J gene TRBJ2-7; D remains ambiguous. Germline V gives CDR1 MRHNA, CDR2 SNTAGT. The CDR3 has 11 amino acids. V dropped 11 bases and J dropped 2 bases, with 10 bases sitting between them. DNA for the CDR3: TGTGCCGGCAAAGGAGCCTACGAGCAGTACTTC. It encodes CAGKGAYEQYF.

This clonotype was picked up many times. CDR3 amino acids: CASSTWSNRNEKLFF. The CDR3 bases are TGTGCCAGCAGCACTTGGAGTAATCGTAATGAAAAACTGTTTTTT. The rearrangement joins TRBV21-1 to TRBJ1-4. TRBV21-1 is recorded as a pseudogene. CDR3 length: 15 amino acids.

This clonotype was found many times. The chain combines TRBV15 with TRBJ2-3; a weak D match, TRBD2 (5 bases). The CDR3 runs to 15 residues. The V end was cut by 0 bases, the J end by 0 bases, with 7 bases between. From germline, CDR1 is LNHNV and CDR2 YYDKDF (reference sequence). The CDR3 reads CATSRERTSTDTQYF. The DNA of the CDR3 is TGTGCCACCAGCAGAGAAAGGACTAGCACAGATACGCAGTATTTT.

This clonotype counts as medium-sized (0.01 to 0.1%). The chain employs TRBV29-1 and TRBJ1-6; weak D call: TRBD1 (5 bases). The germline V and J ends were trimmed by 7 bases and 1 base, with 8 bases remaining between them. The germline CDR1 and CDR2 sequences are SQVTM and ANQGSEA. CDR3 length: 13 amino acids. Here the CDR3 reads CSARASYNSPLHF. The CDR3 region has the DNA TGCAGCGCCAGGGCGTCCTATAATTCACCCCTCCACTTT.

The chain joins TRBV29-1 to TRBJ2-3; D gene uncertain. This CDR3 region has 14 residues. The ends were cut back, 3 bases at V and 2 bases at J, with 12 bases in the middle. Germline lookup yields CDR1 SQVTM and CDR2 ANQGSEA. This CDR3 is CSVDVSPSTDTQYF. CDR3 nucleotides: TGCAGCGTTGATGTGTCACCTTCCACAGATACGCAGTATTTT.

This clonotype was observed at least ten times. The gene calls are TRBV4-3 and TRBJ2-2; tentative D call: TRBD1 (7 bases). The germline V gene has CDR1 LGHNA and CDR2 YSLEER. The length of the CDR3 is 17 residues. Trimming removed 2 bases from V and 1 base from J, with 14 bases in between. The CDR3 region has the DNA TGCGCCAGCAGCCAAACCCAGGGGGGATGGAACACCGGGGAGCTGTTTTTT. Protein: CASSQTQGGWNTGELFF.

This clonotype was counted between two and nine times. The rearrangement uses TRBV27 and TRBJ2-5; no definite D call. CDR3 size: 13 residues. The V end lost 4 bases, the J end lost 1 base, and 7 bases lay between the germline ends. The germline CDR1 and CDR2 sequences are MNHEY and SMNVEV (reference sequence). The CDR3 coding sequence is TGTGCCAGCAGTTGGAACAGCCAAGAGACCCAGTACTTC. Amino acid sequence: CASSWNSQETQYF.

The V and J genes are TRBV7-2 and TRBJ2-3; D is ambiguous. Germline CDR1 and CDR2: SGHTA and FQGNSA. The CDR3 runs 13 residues. V was cut by 5 bases and J by 0 bases, with 6 bases left in between. In DNA form, the CDR3 reads TGTGCCAGCAGCGAAACTAGCACAGATACGCAGTATTTT. Translated: CASSETSTDTQYF.

There are many counts of this clonotype. The rearrangement joins TRBV7-8 to TRBJ2-7; possible D gene TRBD1, 5 bases. With 6 bases removed from V and 2 bases from J, the gap between germline ends came to 11 bases. CDR3 length: 13 residues. Germline CDR1 and CDR2: SGHVS and FQNEAQ. The CDR3 DNA reads as TGTGCCAGCAGTAGAGACAGAACCTACGAGCAGTACTTC. It translates to CASSRDRTYEQYF.

This clonotype qualifies as medium-sized (0.01 to 0.1%). The J gene is TRBJ1-1, the V gene TRBV7-8, with D possibly TRBD1 on 5 matching bases. Germline V gene lookup returns CDR1 SGHVS and CDR2 FQNEAQ. The CDR3 runs 11 residues. Trimming shortened V by 6 bases and J by 11 bases, and 13 bases separated the two germline ends. The CDR3 region has the DNA TGTGCCAGCAGAAATTCGGGGGTGGCTTTCTTT. Translating it yields CASRNSGVAFF.

This clonotype has more than one count but fewer than ten. The chain carries TRBV20-1 and TRBJ2-3; the D is unclear. This CDR3 spans 11 amino acids. In germline, CDR1 is DFQATT, CDR2 SNEGSKA (reference sequence). V lost 4 bases to trimming and J lost 6 bases, with 8 bases between them. DNA for the CDR3: TGCAGTGCTACCTTTATGGATACGCAGTATTTT. This encodes CSATFMDTQYF.

There are many counts of this clonotype. This chain uses TRBV27 with TRBJ1-1, with 8 nucleotides matching TRBD1. Germline assignment: CDR1 MNHEY and CDR2 SMNVEV (reference sequence). V lost 6 bases and J lost 5; bases outside the gene matches: 8. The CDR3 is 14 amino acids. This CDR3 reads CASSLGQAETEAFF. As DNA, the CDR3 is TGTGCCAGCAGCCTGGGACAGGCGGAAACTGAAGCTTTCTTT.

The chain is built from TRBV11-2 and TRBJ2-7; a possible D gene is TRBD2 (7 bases). Trimming cost V 8 bases and J 2 bases, with 13 bases left between them. Per the germline V gene, CDR1 is SGHAT and CDR2 is FQNNGV. The CDR3 spans 13 residues. CDR3 loop: CASSKGGTYEQYF. The DNA for the CDR3 is TGTGCCAGCTCCAAGGGGGGGACCTACGAGCAGTACTTC.

The gene calls are TRBV19 and TRBJ2-1; no reliable D call. With 1 base removed from V and 4 bases from J, the gap between germline ends came to 2 bases. The CDR3 length is 12 residues. Germline lookup yields CDR1 LNHDA and CDR2 SQIVND (reference sequence). The CDR3 region has the DNA TGTGCCAGTAGTATAGGGTACAATGAGCAGTTCTTC. Translating it yields CASSIGYNEQFF.

The CDR3 nucleotides read TGCAGTGCAGCAGGGGGGTACGAGCAGTACTTC. This encodes CSAAGGYEQYF. The gene calls are TRBV20-1 and TRBJ2-7, with D possibly matching TRBD1 (7 bases). Germline assignment: CDR1 DFQATT and CDR2 SNEGSKA (reference sequence). V was cut by 6 bases and J by 4 bases, with 10 bases left in between. This CDR3 is built from 11 residues.

This chain links TRBV9 with TRBJ2-7, with D hard to call. This CDR3 contains 14 residues. Trimming took off 0 bases at V and 3 bases at J, with 10 bases between the two ends. CDR1 SGDLS and CDR2 YYNGEE come from the germline V gene. The CDR3 coding sequence is TGTGCCAGCAGCGTAGGGCCTGACAACTACGAGCAGTACTTC. Amino acids: CASSVGPDNYEQYF.

This clonotype was picked up many times. The chain combines TRBV5-1 with TRBJ2-7; perhaps TRBD2 as D (5 bases). Germline V gene sequence: CDR1 SGHRS, CDR2 YFSETQ. V shed 3 bases and J shed 7 bases, with 23 bases lying between them. This CDR3 contains 16 residues. CDR3 sequence reads: CASSSDRETQGGEQYF. The CDR3 DNA is TGCGCCAGCAGCTCGGACCGGGAAACCCAAGGAGGTGAGCAGTACTTC.

This clonotype has at least ten counts. This chain links TRBV27 with TRBJ1-6; D perhaps matches TRBD1 (5 bases). V was clipped by 4 bases and J by 0 bases, with 7 bases between them. Per germline, CDR1 MNHEY and CDR2 SMNVEV (reference sequence). There are 15 residues in the CDR3. CDR3 DNA sequence: TGTGCCAGCAGTTCCGACAGCTCCTATAATTCACCCCTCCACTTT. Translated: CASSSDSSYNSPLHF.

This clonotype has a count of ten or more. The rearrangement uses TRBV6-2 or TRBV6-3 and TRBJ2-2; D is unclear. V was cut by 7 bases and J by 0 bases, with 9 bases left in between. Germline V gene lookup returns CDR1 MNHEY and CDR2 SVGEGT. The CDR3 is 14 amino acids. In DNA form, the CDR3 reads TGTGCCAGCATAACAGCCTCGAACACCGGGGAGCTGTTTTTT. Protein product: CASITASNTGELFF.

As for this clonotype: At one boundary the junction diverges from the germline segment, which might be a read error. The rearrangement links TRBV28 to TRBJ2-2; D might be TRBD2 (5 bases). CDR1 and CDR2 (germline): MDHEN, SYDVKM. The CDR3 contains 18 residues. As DNA, the CDR3 is TGTGCTAGCAGTTCCTACAGACCCTTGGACTTCCTCACCGGGGAGCTGTTTTTT. Translation gives CASSSYRPLDFLTGELFF.

This clonotype was seen ten or more times. This chain joins TRBV20-1 and TRBJ2-7; 9 positions agree with TRBD2. CDR3 length: 14 residues. V dropped 6 bases and J dropped 4; count of bases not matched to a gene: 10. The germline V gene encodes CDR1 DFQATT and CDR2 SNEGSKA (reference sequence). Here the CDR3 DNA reads TGCAGTGCACCGCCGGCGGGAGGGTATTACGAGCAGTACTTC. This translates into CSAPPAGGYYEQYF.